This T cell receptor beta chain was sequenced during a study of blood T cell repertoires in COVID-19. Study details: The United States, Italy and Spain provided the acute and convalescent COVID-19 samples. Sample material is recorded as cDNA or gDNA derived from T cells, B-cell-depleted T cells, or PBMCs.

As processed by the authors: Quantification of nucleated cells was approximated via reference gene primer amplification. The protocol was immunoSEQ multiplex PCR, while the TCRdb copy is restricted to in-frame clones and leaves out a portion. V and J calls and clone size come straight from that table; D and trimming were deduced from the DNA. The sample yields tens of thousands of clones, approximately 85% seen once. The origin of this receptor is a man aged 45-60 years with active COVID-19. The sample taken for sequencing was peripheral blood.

CDR3 amino acids: CASSGGLAREKLFF. Written as DNA, the CDR3 is TGTGCCAGCAGTGGCGGGCTGGCCAGGGAAAAACTGTTTTTT. This chain links TRBV2 with TRBJ1-4; D remains ambiguous. This CDR3 comprises 14 residues. Germline CDR1 reads SNHLY; CDR2 reads FYNNEI. V was shortened by 4 bases and J by 8 bases, with 14 bases between the two germline ends. Based on the CDR3 plus reference TRBV2 and TRBJ1-4, the full variable domain is EPEVTQTPSHQVTQMGQEVILRCVPISNHLYFYWYRQILGQKVEFLVSFYNNEISEKSEIFDDQFSVERPDGSNFTLKIRSTKLEDSAMYFCASSGGLAREKLFFGSGTQLSVL.